This T cell receptor (beta chain) was identified in a study of shared clonotypes between healthy human individuals. The study, taken as a whole, reports: Richness estimates generally favored naive over memory subsets. Sequencing of the sorted subsets was shown by rarefaction to be incomplete despite large depth.

The CDR3 is 15 amino acids. Germline values: CDR1 GTSNPN, CDR2 SVGIG (reference sequence). Trimming at V came to 0 bases and at J to 6 bases, leaving 6 bases not matched to a gene. Turning to this clone: Its cognate antigen is unknown.

Assay: immunoSEQ multiplex PCR; the TCRdb copy retains only in-frame clones and omits some. There are 1.6 million or so clones in the sample; 97% to 99% occur only once, and 0.36% lies in the top ten. The V call is TRBV30, the J call TRBJ2-3; the match to TRBD2 covers 10 bases. The sequence came from a man aged 30 to 45 in good health. Sequencing was carried out using naive CD4+ T cells sorted from blood. Subset defined: CD45RA+ positively selected. The CDR3 sequence is CAWSVRLAGADTQYF. Written as DNA, the CDR3 is TGTGCCTGGAGTGTAAGGCTAGCGGGAGCTGATACGCAGTATTTT.